This TCR beta chain is drawn from a study of shared clonotypes between healthy human individuals. General study results and limits: Larger estimated richness was generally recorded for naive subsets relative to memory subsets.

This clone was observed a handful of times. Its target is unknown. Sequencing was performed with immunoSEQ multiplex PCR; in TCRdb, only in-frame clones are kept and a portion is missing. The repertoire holds around 88,000 clones, with roughly two thirds as singletons. The CDR3 is 14 residues long. From germline, CDR1 is MDHEN and CDR2 SYDVKM. Trimming removed 1 base from V and 6 bases from J; junction bases left unmatched: 5. The chain links TRBV28 to TRBJ2-5; 7 bases are a match to TRBD1. The source is a man aged 30 to 45 in good health. The sequenced sample consisted of memory CD8+ T cells sorted from blood. Subset indicated: CD45RO+ cells pooled with CCR7-negative TemRA cells. CDR3 residues: CASSLSTTGKTQYF. CDR3 coding DNA: TGTGCCAGCAGTTTATCGACGACAGGGAAGACCCAGTACTTC. Full variable domain (outside the CDR3, taken from reference TRBV28 and TRBJ2-5): DVKVTQSSRYLVKRTGEKVFLECVQDMDHENMFWYRQDPGLGLRLIYFSYDVKMKEKGDIPEGYSVSREKKERFSLILESASTNQTSMYLCASSLSTTGKTQYFGPGTRLLVL.